This TCR beta chain was identified in a study of blood T cell repertoires in COVID-19. Study-level background: From the United States, Italy and Spain came samples of acute and convalescent COVID-19. In each case, the material was cDNA or gDNA derived from T cells, B-cell-depleted T cells, or PBMCs.

After removal of 4 bases from V and 11 bases from J, the junction contained 9 bases not matched to a gene. CDR3 length: 14 amino acids. Germline values: CDR1 GTSNPN, CDR2 SVGIG (reference sequence). The study drew participants aged about 18 to 90 years from 24 US areas. Which cohort a participant joined came from the clinical history participants gave. TCRdb keeps only in-frame clones here, not all; method: immunoSEQ multiplex PCR. Here the sample spans hundreds of thousands of clones, 90% being singletons. The sequenced material came from PBMCs or T cells enriched from blood (not recorded which). The chain recombines TRBV30 with TRBJ1-6; 9 nucleotides match TRBD1. The receptor was derived from a woman younger than 30 with acute COVID-19. The CDR3 DNA reads TGTGCCTGGACCCTACAGGGGGCTGTTGCACCCCTCCACTTT. This encodes CAWTLQGAVAPLHF.